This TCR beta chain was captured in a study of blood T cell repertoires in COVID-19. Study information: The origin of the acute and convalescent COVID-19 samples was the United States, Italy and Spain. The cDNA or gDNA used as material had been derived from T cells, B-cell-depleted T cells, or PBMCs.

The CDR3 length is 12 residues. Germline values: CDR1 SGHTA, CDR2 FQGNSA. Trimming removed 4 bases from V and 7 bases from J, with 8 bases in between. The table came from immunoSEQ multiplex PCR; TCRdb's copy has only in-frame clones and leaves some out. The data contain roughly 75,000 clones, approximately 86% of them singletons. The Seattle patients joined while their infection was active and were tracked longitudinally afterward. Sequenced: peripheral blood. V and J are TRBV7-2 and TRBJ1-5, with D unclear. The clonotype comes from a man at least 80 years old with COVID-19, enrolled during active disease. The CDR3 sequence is CASSSPQQPQHF. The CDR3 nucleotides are TGTGCCAGCAGCTCCCCGCAGCAGCCCCAGCATTTT.